The 22 T cell receptor beta chains reported below all come from one sample, sequenced in a study of blood T cell repertoires in COVID-19. TCRdb keeps only in-frame clones here, not all; method: immunoSEQ multiplex PCR. Found here are about 55,000 clones, just over 85% of them singletons; the top ten hold less than 15%. The sample taken for sequencing was peripheral blood. These receptors were taken from a man aged 70-80 years with acute or convalescent COVID-19.

V usage is TRBV7-2 and J usage is TRBJ1-1; the D is unclear. The CDR3 consists of 14 residues. The V end lost 7 bases, the J end lost 6 bases, and 18 bases lay between the germline ends. Germline V gene data show CDR1 as SGHTA and CDR2 as FQGNSA. Here the CDR3 DNA reads TGTGCCAGCATCCTAAGCTCGAGCTCCGCTGAAGCTTTCTTT. Its protein is CASILSSSSAEAFF. The full variable domain, rest sourced from reference TRBV7-2 and TRBJ1-1, is GAGVSQSPSNKVTEKGKDVELRCDPISGHTALYWYRQSLGQGLEFLIYFQGNSAPDKSGLPSDRFSAERTGGSVSTLTIQRTQQEDSAVYLCASILSSSSAEAFFGQGTRLTVV.

The chain uses TRBV28 and TRBJ2-3; 11 nucleotides align to TRBD2. This CDR3 spans 16 amino acids. With V trimmed by 6 bases and J by 2 bases, 7 bases remained unmatched. Germline V CDR1 and CDR2: MDHEN, SYDVKM. The CDR3 nucleotides are TGTGCCAGCAGCCAGACTAGCGGGGCGACCACAGATACGCAGTATTTT. This translates into CASSQTSGATTDTQYF.

The rearrangement links TRBV5-1 to TRBJ1-1; D ambiguous. The CDR3 runs 14 residues. The V end was cut by 4 bases, the J end by 5 bases, with 15 bases between. Germline CDR1 reads SGHRS; CDR2 reads YFSETQ. The CDR3 sequence is CASSPLPGDTEAFF. As DNA, the CDR3 is TGCGCCAGCAGCCCCCTACCCGGGGATACTGAAGCTTTCTTT. Combining the CDR3 with reference TRBV5-1 and TRBJ1-1 gives the whole variable domain KAGVTQTPRYLIKTRGQQVTLSCSPISGHRSVSWYQQTPGQGLQFLFEYFSETQRNKGNFPGRFSGRQFSNSRSEMNVSTLELGDSALYLCASSPLPGDTEAFFGQGTRLTVV.

This rearrangement joins TRBV7-9 to TRBJ1-3, with D unresolved. The CDR3 is 15 residues long. V dropped 1 base and J dropped 8 bases, with 15 bases sitting between them. CDR1 is SEHNR, CDR2 FQNEAQ, per germline (reference sequence). CDR3 nucleotide sequence: TGTGCCAGCAGCTTAGGACTCAACCTCGGGGACACCATATATTTT. Amino acids: CASSLGLNLGDTIYF.

The chain joins TRBV5-1 to TRBJ1-2, with no clear D. This CDR3 region has 12 residues. CDR1 SGHRS and CDR2 YFSETQ come from the germline V gene. V shed 4 bases and J shed 1 base, with 5 bases lying between them. This CDR3 is CASSGSNYGYTF. In DNA form, the CDR3 reads TGCGCCAGCAGCGGGAGTAACTATGGCTACACCTTC. Together with reference TRBV5-1 and TRBJ1-2, the CDR3 gives the full variable domain: KAGVTQTPRYLIKTRGQQVTLSCSPISGHRSVSWYQQTPGQGLQFLFEYFSETQRNKGNFPGRFSGRQFSNSRSEMNVSTLELGDSALYLCASSGSNYGYTFGSGTRLTVV.

A single count supports this clone. V is TRBV6-5 and J is TRBJ2-2; 11 bases align to TRBD1. This CDR3 has 15 residues. Trimming at V came to 4 bases and at J to 7 bases, leaving 5 bases not matched to a gene. Germline V gives CDR1 MNHEY, CDR2 SVGAGI. The CDR3 nucleotides read TGTGCCAGCAGTTCAACCGGGACAGGGGGCGGGGAGCTGTTTTTT. It codes for CASSSTGTGGGELFF.

The chain carries TRBV11-3 and TRBJ1-1, with D tentatively TRBD1 (6 bases). V was clipped by 5 bases and J by 4 bases, with 14 bases between them. This CDR3 spans 14 amino acids. From germline, CDR1 is SGHNT and CDR2 YENEEA. The CDR3 loop reads CASSPAGQSTEAFF. The DNA for the CDR3 is TGTGCCAGCAGCCCCGCCGGACAGTCCACTGAAGCTTTCTTT.

The gene calls are TRBV28 and TRBJ2-1; maybe TRBD2 (7 bases). The CDR3 totals 15 residues. The germline V gene has CDR1 MDHEN and CDR2 SYDVKM. V was shortened by 5 bases and J by 7 bases, with 18 bases between the two germline ends. CDR3 sequence reads: CASSAWGGRINEQFF. CDR3 bases: TGTGCCAGCAGTGCTTGGGGGGGCCGAATTAATGAGCAGTTCTTC.

The CDR3 region is CAIPDRGTEAFF. The DNA of the CDR3 is TGTGCCATCCCCGACAGGGGGACTGAAGCTTTCTTT. This rearrangement joins TRBV10-3 to TRBJ1-1; 9 nucleotides align to TRBD1. Losses at the gene ends were 8 bases for V and 5 bases for J; bases not matched to a gene: 3. CDR1 and CDR2 from the germline V gene are ENHRY and SYGVKD. This CDR3 comprises 12 residues.

J is TRBJ1-3 and V is TRBV7-6; D ambiguous. Trimming stripped 6 bases from V and 0 bases from J, with 18 bases between. Germline loops: CDR1 SGHVS, CDR2 FNYEAQ. The CDR3 consists of 17 residues. The DNA of the CDR3 is TGTGCCAGCAGGTCGGGAGGACGTGCCTTCTCTGGAAACACCATATATTTT. Its translation is CASRSGGRAFSGNTIYF.

The V call is TRBV9, the J call TRBJ2-1; D is unresolved. Trimming removed 2 bases from V and 1 base from J, with 13 bases in between. The CDR3 is made up of 16 amino acids. From germline, CDR1 is SGDLS and CDR2 YYNGEE. This CDR3 reads CASSVLGMISYNEQFF. The CDR3, as DNA: TGTGCCAGCAGCGTTTTGGGCATGATATCCTACAATGAGCAGTTCTTC.

This clone has a single count. The chain combines TRBV28 with TRBJ2-7; TRBD2 matches 12 bases. This CDR3 comprises 17 residues. J was trimmed by 6 bases and V by 7 bases; bases with no gene match: 16. Germline V CDR1 and CDR2: MDHEN, SYDVKM. CDR3 DNA: TGTGCCAGCATCCCATCCGGGGCTAGCGGGGGGGCAGGCGAGCAGTACGTC. It translates to CASIPSGASGGAGEQYV.

This clone was detected once. The chain couples TRBV18 to TRBJ2-7, with 7 bases that match TRBD1. The CDR3 is made up of 13 amino acids. The trim removed 2 bases at V and 6 bases at J, leaving 4 bases unmatched. Germline V gene lookup returns CDR1 KGHSH and CDR2 LQKENI. The CDR3 DNA sequence: TGTGCCAGCTCACCAGTCAACAGGGGCGAGCAGTACGTC. It codes for CASSPVNRGEQYV.

The V and J genes are TRBV11-3 and TRBJ2-1, with D possibly being TRBD2 (5 bases). The V end lost 2 bases, the J end lost 7 bases, and 9 bases lay between the germline ends. CDR3 length equals 13 residues. Germline CDR1 is SGHNT and CDR2 is YENEEA. CDR3: CASSLSSRNEQFF. In nucleotides, the CDR3 is TGTGCCAGCAGCTTATCTAGCCGGAATGAGCAGTTCTTC.

V and J are TRBV6-6 and TRBJ2-5, with TRBD1 matching 9 bases. There are 15 residues in the CDR3. V was pared by 2 bases and J by 2 bases, with 3 bases of the junction left unmatched. Germline CDR1 reads MNHNY; CDR2 reads SVGAGI (reference sequence). CDR3 coding DNA: TGTGCCAGCAGTTACCAGGGGACAGGGCAAGAGACCCAGTACTTC. The encoded protein is CASSYQGTGQETQYF.

This clone was seen a single time. This rearrangement joins TRBV6-5 to TRBJ1-2; TRBD1 agrees at 7 bases. Germline loops: CDR1 MNHEY, CDR2 SVGAGI. Trimming at V came to 5 bases and at J to 6 bases, leaving 3 bases not matched to a gene. The CDR3 runs to 12 residues. The CDR3 DNA reads as TGTGCCAGCAGTCCGCAGGGGGATGGCTACACCTTC. Translated, it gives CASSPQGDGYTF.

The chain joins TRBV12-5 to TRBJ1-1; a possible D gene is TRBD1 (6 bases). The CDR3 has 16 residues. The germline V gene has CDR1 LGHNT and CDR2 FRNRAP. The V and J ends lost 3 bases and 0 bases respectively, with 14 bases between them. CDR3 bases: TGTGCTAGTGGTTTTACAGGGACGGCGGTGAACACTGAAGCTTTCTTT. Its protein is CASGFTGTAVNTEAFF.

The CDR3 bases are TGTGCCAGCAGCTTTTCGACTAGCGGGAGGCAGGATACGCAGTATTTT. Translation gives CASSFSTSGRQDTQYF. This rearrangement joins TRBV7-9 to TRBJ2-3; 13 nucleotides agree with TRBD2. Germline V gives CDR1 SEHNR, CDR2 FQNEAQ (reference sequence). V lost 3 bases and J lost 6; bases outside the gene matches: 6. The CDR3 covers 16 residues.

This chain links TRBV7-2 with TRBJ1-6, with D perhaps TRBD1 (6 bases). The ends were cut back, 3 bases at V and 7 bases at J, with 13 bases in the middle. Per the germline V gene, CDR1 is SGHTA and CDR2 is FQGNSA. The CDR3 extends over 15 amino acids. CDR3 bases: TGTGCCAGCAGCTTTTTAGGACAGTCGAATTCACCCCTCCACTTT. This sequence encodes CASSFLGQSNSPLHF.

The CDR3 DNA is TGTGCTAGTGCCCTGGGACTAGCGGGAGGCAAAGAGCAGTTCTTC. Translating it yields CASALGLAGGKEQFF. The chain is built from TRBV12-5 and TRBJ2-1; TRBD2 matches 15 bases. Germline CDR1 and CDR2: LGHNT and FRNRAP. The V gene end was trimmed by 7 bases and the J gene end by 10 bases; junction bases not matched to a gene: 8. The CDR3 is 15 residues long.

V gene TRBV5-1 combines with J gene TRBJ1-3, with D unclear. The CDR3 length is 15 residues. Germline V gene lookup returns CDR1 SGHRS and CDR2 YFSETQ. The germline V and J ends were trimmed by 2 bases and 0 bases, with 9 bases remaining between them. CDR3 loop: CASSFTAGSGNTIYF. The CDR3 nucleotides are TGCGCCAGCAGCTTTACGGCAGGCTCTGGAAACACCATATATTTT.

V usage is TRBV24-1 and J usage is TRBJ2-7, with 8 nucleotides matching TRBD1. CDR1 is KGHDR, CDR2 SFDVKD, per germline. Trimming removed 3 bases from V and 6 bases from J; junction bases left unmatched: 9. There are 15 residues in the CDR3. The CDR3 is CATSDNGQGTGEQYF. DNA for the CDR3: TGTGCCACCAGTGATAATGGACAGGGAACGGGCGAGCAGTACTTC.